This T cell receptor beta chain was sequenced for a study of PD-1 blockade in classical Hodgkin lymphoma. TCRdb keeps only in-frame clones here, not all; method: immunoSEQ multiplex PCR. The sample holds 50,000 to 65,000 clones, about 90% seen once. Germline lookup yields CDR1 MNHEY and CDR2 SVGAGI. The CDR3 is made up of 15 amino acids. Trimming took 6 bases from V and 3 from J; bases not matched to a gene: 11. This clone was observed once. Time point defined: cycle 4 day 1 (C4D1), after around six weeks of nivolumab. There was relapse after autologous stem cell transplantation in every patient, and there was variation in brentuximab vedotin exposure.

The sequence was collected from a human donor with classical Hodgkin lymphoma. The V and J genes are TRBV6-5 and TRBJ2-7; 7 bases align to TRBD1. The specimen was peripheral blood mononuclear cells (PBMCs), collected before the fourth cycle of nivolumab. The CDR3 DNA reads TGTGCCAGCAGGCCCGACAGGGCAGATGACTACGAGCAGTACTTC. It translates to CASRPDRADDYEQYF.